This T cell receptor (beta chain) was captured in a study of T-cell memory formation after mild COVID-19. Study-wide background: Clustering of TCRs was largely donor specific.

TCRalpha and TCRbeta libraries used 5'RACE with constant-segment primers and UMIs. TCRdb redid the calling of the 5' RACE reads with MiXCR, one entry per CDR3 protein. The sample shows about 290,000 distinct CDR3 sequences, around a sixth of them seen only once. Trimming removed 1 base from V and 9 bases from J, with 8 bases in between. CDR3 length: 12 residues. CDR1 and CDR2 (germline): SNHLY, FYNNEI. Study results and caveats: The study found balanced CD4/CD8 in clones contracting day 15 to 85 and a CD4+ lean in later expanders. Within pre-infection memory, some responding clones were found, suggesting cross-reactive memory joined.

Concerning this clonotype: Antigen specificity is unknown.

The material sequenced was PBMCs or a T cell subset sorted from them (not recorded which). This clonotype originated in a man aged 18 to 30 who had mild COVID-19 (a few samples of this study predate the infection). Cell type and time point are not known. The chain combines TRBV2 with TRBJ2-3; possibly TRBD2 for D (5 bases). The CDR3 loop is CASSEGGRTQYF. The CDR3 DNA follows: TGTGCCAGCAGTGAAGGTGGGAGAACGCAGTATTTT.